The 22 T cell receptor beta chains listed next were all sequenced from one sample in a study of blood T cell repertoires in COVID-19. Here immunoSEQ multiplex PCR was the method, and the copy in TCRdb shows in-frame clones only, minus some. The table includes 300,000 or so clones, roughly 90% detected once. The sample taken for sequencing was peripheral blood. The receptors originated from a woman in her twenties or thirties with COVID-19, enrolled during active disease.

This chain connects TRBV5-1 to TRBJ1-1; D remains ambiguous. The CDR3 runs 15 residues. CDR1 SGHRS and CDR2 YFSETQ come from the germline V gene. Trimming took 3 bases from V and 0 from J, leaving 12 bases between them. The CDR3 reads CASSSIETMNTEAFF. DNA for the CDR3: TGCGCCAGCAGCTCAATTGAGACAATGAACACTGAAGCTTTCTTT.

The chain uses TRBV11-3 and TRBJ2-2, with 8 bases lining up with TRBD2. V dropped 5 bases and J dropped 3; count of bases not matched to a gene: 2. Germline CDR1 is SGHNT and CDR2 is YENEEA. This CDR3 comprises 14 residues. The CDR3 nucleotides read TGTGCCAGCAGCCCCGGGGGGGACACCGGGGAGCTGTTTTTT. Translating it yields CASSPGGDTGELFF.

The V call is TRBV9, the J call TRBJ1-1; D is undetermined. Deletions cut 0 bases from V and 3 bases from J, with 15 bases between. Germline V gene data show CDR1 as SGDLS and CDR2 as YYNGEE. There are 16 residues in the CDR3. CDR3 loop: CASSVVDMRRDTEAFF. The CDR3 DNA is TGTGCCAGCAGCGTAGTCGACATGCGGAGGGACACTGAAGCTTTCTTT.

V and J are TRBV10-3 and TRBJ1-1; 7 bases match TRBD1. The CDR3 is 11 amino acids. Per the germline V gene, CDR1 is ENHRY and CDR2 is SYGVKD. Losses at the gene ends were 11 bases for V and 4 bases for J; bases not matched to a gene: 4. The CDR3: CAVQGSTEAFF. The CDR3, as DNA: TGTGCCGTACAGGGGAGCACTGAAGCTTTCTTT.

This clone has a single count. J is TRBJ2-3 and V is TRBV14; 8 bases line up with TRBD1. The CDR3 is 15 residues long. Germline V gene lookup returns CDR1 SGHDN and CDR2 FVKESK. V shed 1 base, J shed 3 bases, and the junction held 3 bases outside the gene matches. The CDR3 sequence is CASSQGQGRTDTQYF. CDR3 bases: TGTGCCAGCAGCCAAGGACAGGGGAGAACAGATACGCAGTATTTT.

This clone was seen once. This chain connects TRBV10-2 to TRBJ2-1, with 10 bases matching TRBD2. The CDR3 spans 17 residues. J gave up 6 bases and V 0 bases, and 8 bases lay outside the gene matches. Germline CDR1 reads WSHSY; CDR2 reads SAAADI. In DNA form, the CDR3 reads TGCGCCAGCAGTGAGTCGGAGGCGTCTAGCGGGAGCAATGAGCAGTTCTTC. Translated: CASSESEASSGSNEQFF.

This rearrangement joins TRBV6-5 to TRBJ1-4; D not certain. The CDR3 covers 14 residues. Trimming removed 6 bases at V and 8 bases at J, with 16 bases between. Germline assignment: CDR1 MNHEY and CDR2 SVGAGI. The CDR3 nucleotides are TGTGCCAGCAGCGAGACAAGCTATGCGGAAAAACTGTTTTTT. This sequence encodes CASSETSYAEKLFF.

This clone was detected once. The genes are TRBV30 and TRBJ1-5, with TRBD1 identical over 8 bases. CDR1 is GTSNPN, CDR2 SVGIG, per germline (reference sequence). Trimming at V came to 4 bases and at J to 2 bases, leaving 1 base not matched to a gene. The CDR3 runs to 13 residues. DNA of the CDR3: TGTGCCTGGACGGACAGGGGCAATCAGCCCCAGCATTTT. Protein sequence: CAWTDRGNQPQHF.

This clone has only one observation. This sequence joins TRBV5-1 and TRBJ1-1; D is possibly TRBD1 (6 bases). The CDR3 is 14 residues long. The ends were cut back, 3 bases at V and 10 bases at J, with 19 bases in the middle. Looked up from germline, CDR1 is SGHRS and CDR2 is YFSETQ. CDR3 in amino acids: CASSSTGTPKIAFF. As DNA, the CDR3 is TGCGCCAGCAGCTCCACCGGGACACCTAAAATAGCTTTCTTT.

The chain combines TRBV21-1 with TRBJ2-1; whether TRBD2, the table's D call, matches the DNA was not checked. TRBV21-1 constitutes a pseudogene. There are 15 residues in the CDR3. The CDR3 sequence: CASSLAGGPGNEQFF. The CDR3 bases are TGTGCCAGCTCCCTAGCGGGAGGGCCAGGGAATGAGCAGTTCTTC.

The chain recombines TRBV28 with TRBJ1-4; D not certain. The V end lost 1 base, the J end lost 8 bases, and 5 bases lay between the germline ends. Looked up from germline, CDR1 is MDHEN and CDR2 is SYDVKM. The CDR3 contains 12 residues. The CDR3 protein is CASSLLSEKLFF. The CDR3 nucleotides are TGTGCCAGCAGTTTATTGAGCGAAAAACTGTTTTTT.

The chain is built from TRBV28 and TRBJ1-2; D gene ambiguous. With 0 bases removed from V and 4 bases from J, the gap between germline ends came to 18 bases. The CDR3 has 17 amino acids. Germline V CDR1 and CDR2: MDHEN, SYDVKM. CDR3 sequence: CASSLWAGVGSSYGYTF. In DNA, the CDR3 is TGTGCCAGCAGTTTATGGGCCGGGGTGGGCAGTTCCTATGGCTACACCTTC.

The V and J genes are TRBV5-6 and TRBJ1-2, with D perhaps TRBD1 (5 bases). V was cut by 4 bases and J by 0 bases, with 19 bases left in between. The CDR3 covers 17 residues. CDR1 is SGHDT, CDR2 YYEEEE, per germline. Here the CDR3 reads CASSPSLRGKTNYGYTF. CDR3 sequence (DNA): TGTGCCAGCAGCCCATCTTTACGGGGGAAGACTAACTATGGCTACACCTTC. The complete variable domain, with remaining parts taken from reference TRBV5-6 and TRBJ1-2, reads DAGVTQSPTHLIKTRGQQVTLRCSPKSGHDTVSWYQQALGQGPQFIFQYYEEEERQRGNFPDRFSGHQFPNYSSELNVNALLLGDSALYLCASSPSLRGKTNYGYTFGSGTRLTVV.

The genes are TRBV6-4 and TRBJ2-2, with 7 bases that match TRBD2. Per the germline V gene, CDR1 is MRHNA and CDR2 is SNTAGT. The length of the CDR3 is 15 residues. V was clipped by 4 bases and J by 4 bases; unmatched bases: 6. CDR3 coding DNA: TGTGCCAGCAGTGCGGAGGGAGGGCCCACCGGGGAGCTGTTTTTT. Protein product: CASSAEGGPTGELFF.

The V and J genes are TRBV4-1 and TRBJ1-4, with D maybe TRBD1 (6 bases). The V end was cut by 4 bases, the J end by 8 bases, with 11 bases between. CDR3 length: 13 residues. Germline CDR1 MGHRA, CDR2 YSYEKL. CDR3 amino acids: CASSPRTDEKLFF. The CDR3 DNA reads as TGCGCCAGCAGCCCACGGACAGACGAAAAACTGTTTTTT.

The chain couples TRBV5-4 to TRBJ1-2, with 8 bases aligning to TRBD1. Germline values: CDR1 SGHNT, CDR2 YYREEE (reference sequence). V lost 4 bases, J lost 7 bases, and 6 bases stayed unmatched. The CDR3 contains 13 residues. The CDR3 nucleotides are TGTGCCAGCAGCCTGGACAGGGATGCTGGCTACACCTTC. It encodes CASSLDRDAGYTF.

This chain joins TRBV13 and TRBJ2-7; D is ambiguous. V was shortened by 2 bases and J by 4 bases, with 6 bases between the two germline ends. The CDR3 length is 12 residues. In germline, CDR1 is PRHDT, CDR2 FYEKMQ (reference sequence). The CDR3 region has the DNA TGTGCCAGCAGCTTACAGGATTACGAGCAGTACTTC. Its protein product is CASSLQDYEQYF. The full variable domain, with the rest looked up from reference TRBV13 and TRBJ2-7, is AAGVIQSPRHLIKEKRETATLKCYPIPRHDTVYWYQQGPGQDPQFLISFYEKMQSDKGSIPDRFSAQQFSDYHSELNMSSLELGDSALYFCASSLQDYEQYFGPGTRLTVT.

V and J are TRBV11-2 and TRBJ1-1; no definite D call. CDR1 is SGHAT, CDR2 FQNNGV, per germline. This CDR3 has 14 amino acids. Trimming pared 2 bases from V and 6 bases from J, leaving 13 bases between. The CDR3 nucleotides are TGTGCCAGCAGCTTAAGTTTTGGCTCCTCTGAAGCTTTCTTT. Its translation: CASSLSFGSSEAFF.

The chain employs TRBV10-1 and TRBJ1-2; D is ambiguous. Per germline, CDR1 WNHNN and CDR2 SYGVQD (reference sequence). This CDR3 is 15 amino acids long. Between the trimmed V and J ends, which lost 0 bases and 2 bases, there was a span of 10 bases. The CDR3 protein is CASSESGRENYGYTF. CDR3 bases: TGCGCCAGCAGTGAGTCGGGGAGGGAGAACTATGGCTACACCTTC.

The chain combines TRBV6-5 with TRBJ2-7; 9 positions match TRBD2. The V segment lost 2 bases and the J segment 3 bases; nucleotides outside the gene matches: 5. Germline CDR1 MNHEY, CDR2 SVGAGI. CDR3 size: 15 residues. The CDR3 protein is CASSYAASGNYEQYF. CDR3 bases: TGTGCCAGCAGTTACGCGGCTAGCGGGAACTACGAGCAGTACTTC.

The V gene is TRBV6-1, the J gene TRBJ1-1; D call uncertain. Trimming removed 2 bases from V and 6 bases from J, with 19 bases in between. CDR1 is MNHNS and CDR2 is SASEGT in the germline V gene. This CDR3 comprises 16 residues. The chain's CDR3 is CASSEYYGDFRSEAFF. The DNA for the CDR3 is TGTGCCAGCAGTGAATACTACGGAGACTTTCGTTCTGAAGCTTTCTTT.

The chain employs TRBV7-2 and TRBJ2-3; weak D call: TRBD2 (5 bases). This CDR3 comprises 15 residues. Trimming cost V 3 bases and J 6 bases, with 16 bases left between them. CDR1 is SGHTA, CDR2 FQGNSA, per germline. CDR3 sequence reads: CASSLDSNGIDTQYF. The CDR3 bases are TGTGCCAGCAGCTTGGACTCGAATGGGATTGATACGCAGTATTTT.